The TCR beta chain under discussion was sequenced for a study of CD8 T cells in Susac syndrome. Reverse transcription of about 0.45 to 1 ug RNA was carried out with random hexamers. Multiplex immunoSEQ PCR targeted 54 Vbeta and 13 Jbeta TCR beta segments. TCRdb reprocessed the immunoSEQ multiplex PCR reads with MiXCR, giving one entry per CDR3 protein. The sample holds about 120,000 distinct CDR3 sequences, approximately 94% seen once. Negative isolation was used for CD8+ and CD4+ T cells, and FACS enrichment was applied to TEMRA cells. Trimming shortened V by 2 bases and J by 4 bases, and 14 bases separated the two germline ends. The CDR3 is 14 amino acids. Germline V gene data show CDR1 as DFQATT and CDR2 as SNEGSKA (reference sequence).

The source material was CD4+ T cells from PBMCs. This TCR derives from a human donor with multiple sclerosis. J is TRBJ2-5 and V is TRBV20-1; D is unresolved. The CDR3 nucleotides are TGCAGTGCTAGAACTTCTGCCGGCGGAGAGACCCAGTACTTC. It is translated as CSARTSAGGETQYF.